This T cell receptor beta chain was found in a study of blood T cell repertoires in COVID-19. Study-wide background: In each case, the material was cDNA or gDNA derived from T cells, B-cell-depleted T cells, or PBMCs.

The CDR3 has 15 residues. Germline trimming cut 2 bases from V and 5 bases from J; bases unmatched to any gene: 7. Germline loops: CDR1 MNHNS, CDR2 SASEGT. Generated by immunoSEQ multiplex PCR, the TCRdb table keeps only in-frame clones and is missing some. The table includes roughly 120,000 clones, approximately 87% detected once. V gene TRBV6-1 combines with J gene TRBJ2-7; 9 nucleotides align to TRBD2. The receptor was isolated from a man in his sixties or seventies who had recovered from COVID-19. Sequencing was performed on peripheral blood. The CDR3 sequence is CASSEYSGSPHEQYF. The CDR3 DNA sequence: TGTGCCAGCAGTGAATATAGCGGGAGTCCCCACGAGCAGTACTTC.